Each of the 26 T cell receptor beta chains below was sequenced from the same sample in a study of response to subunit inactivated influenza vaccine. A single record per CDR3 protein comes from TCRdb applying MiXCR to the RT-PCR reads. The sample has about 180,000 distinct CDR3 sequences, about 10% seen once. Sequencing used CD8+ T cells sorted from PBMCs, obtained 23 months after vaccination. The receptors shown here come from a man aged 50 to 69 who received an inactivated influenza vaccine.

This clonotype was detected only a few times. This chain joins TRBV20-1 and TRBJ2-1; 11 nucleotides match TRBD2. Germline V gene sequence: CDR1 DFQATT, CDR2 SNEGSKA (reference sequence). The junction had 9 bases not matched to a gene; V was cut back by 3 bases and J by 5 bases. The CDR3 sequence is 16 residues long. In nucleotides, the CDR3 is TGCAGTGCTAGTAGTGTGACTAGCGGGACGAACAATGAGCAGTTCTTC. The encoded protein is CSASSVTSGTNNEQFF.

The table lists this clonotype with many counts. CDR3 loop: CASSYRDNEQFF. The CDR3 DNA reads TGTGCCAGCAGTTACCGGGACAATGAGCAGTTCTTC. The chain has TRBV6-5 and TRBJ2-1, with D uncertain. Germline V CDR1 and CDR2: MNHEY, SVGAGI. The V end lost 2 bases, the J end lost 5 bases, and 4 bases lay between the germline ends. This CDR3 is 12 amino acids long.

This clonotype showed up many times. J is TRBJ2-3 and V is TRBV27; 9 bases match TRBD2. The CDR3 consists of 15 residues. V lost 2 bases and J lost 2; bases outside the gene matches: 2. CDR1 is MNHEY and CDR2 is SMNVEV in the germline V gene (reference sequence). Here the CDR3 DNA reads TGTGCCAGCAGTTTACTAGCGGGGTACACAGATACGCAGTATTTT. As protein: CASSLLAGYTDTQYF.

This clonotype was picked up a small number of times. This rearrangement joins TRBV12-3 or TRBV12-4 to TRBJ2-5, with TRBD1 identical over 8 bases. J gave up 5 bases and V 7 bases, and 12 bases lay outside the gene matches. The length of the CDR3 is 15 residues. CDR3 nucleotide sequence: TGTGCCAGCAACCCGGACAGGGATGGGCGCGAGACCCAGTACTTC. It yields the protein CASNPDRDGRETQYF.

The chain employs TRBV6-2 or TRBV6-3 and TRBJ2-7; tentatively, D is TRBD1 or TRBD2 (5 bases each). V was cut by 5 bases and J by 0 bases, with 17 bases left in between. This CDR3 is built from 16 residues. The V gene's germline CDR1 is MNHEY and CDR2 SVGEGT. The CDR3 region is CASSHLRDGASYEQYF. The CDR3 DNA is TGTGCCAGCAGTCACCTCCGGGACGGAGCCTCCTACGAGCAGTACTTC.

The chain links TRBV29-1 to TRBJ2-3; TRBD2 agrees at 10 bases. Germline lookup yields CDR1 SQVTM and CDR2 ANQGSEA. J gave up 1 base and V 6 bases, and 13 bases lay outside the gene matches. CDR3 length: 17 amino acids. The CDR3 region is CSVENPLAGVGTDTQYF. CDR3 DNA sequence: TGCAGCGTCGAAAACCCCCTAGCGGGAGTTGGCACAGATACGCAGTATTTT.

This clonotype was found a few times. The rearrangement links TRBV29-1 to TRBJ1-1; D unresolved. The CDR3 loop spans 10 amino acids. Trimming removed 4 bases at V and 5 bases at J, with 5 bases between. Germline CDR1 reads SQVTM; CDR2 reads ANQGSEA. The CDR3 region is CSVVETEAFF. The CDR3 DNA reads TGCAGCGTTGTTGAAACTGAAGCTTTCTTT.

V usage is TRBV11-2 and J usage is TRBJ1-1, with a possible D match to TRBD1 (5 bases). The length of the CDR3 is 15 residues. The V end lost 1 base, the J end lost 4 bases, and 13 bases lay between the germline ends. Per the germline V gene, CDR1 is SGHAT and CDR2 is FQNNGV. CDR3 coding DNA: TGTGCCAGCAGCTTAGGAACCCTCGGGACCACTGAAGCTTTCTTT. Translated, it gives CASSLGTLGTTEAFF.

In this sample, this clonotype turned up many times. The rearrangement joins TRBV9 to TRBJ2-5, with a tentative D call TRBD2 (6 bases). The CDR3 contains 16 residues. The V end was cut by 4 bases, the J end by 5 bases, with 21 bases between. Germline assignment: CDR1 SGDLS and CDR2 YYNGEE. Here the CDR3 DNA reads TGTGCCAGCAGCCCCCCGGGGGTAGGGTTACTGGAGACCCAGTACTTC. It is translated as CASSPPGVGLLETQYF. The variable domain in full, with the rest retrieved from reference TRBV9 and TRBJ2-5, is DSGVTQTPKHLITATGQRVTLRCSPRSGDLSVYWYQQSLDQGLQFLIQYYNGEERAKGNILERFSAQQFPDLHSELNLSSLELGDSALYFCASSPPGVGLLETQYFGPGTRLLVL.

The rearrangement links TRBV6-1 to TRBJ2-2; 11 nucleotides agree with TRBD2. V gave up 7 bases and J gave up 2 bases; unmatched junction bases: 6. This CDR3 is 16 amino acids long. Germline loops: CDR1 MNHNS, CDR2 SASEGT. The CDR3 loop reads CASKVGLADNTGELFF. CDR3 nucleotide sequence: TGTGCCAGCAAGGTGGGACTAGCGGACAACACCGGGGAGCTGTTTTTT.

This clonotype was counted a few times. This chain connects TRBV9 to TRBJ2-3, with D hard to call. The germline V gene has CDR1 SGDLS and CDR2 YYNGEE. This CDR3 comprises 13 residues. V lost 3 bases and J 1 base, leaving 6 bases between the germline ends. CDR3: CASSGLGTDTQYF. The CDR3 DNA sequence: TGTGCCAGCAGCGGTCTGGGCACAGATACGCAGTATTTT.

This clonotype was recorded a few times. The chain combines TRBV27 with TRBJ2-7, with 8 bases aligning to TRBD1. The V segment lost 2 bases and the J segment 6 bases; nucleotides outside the gene matches: 3. This CDR3 spans 13 amino acids. Germline V gene lookup returns CDR1 MNHEY and CDR2 SMNVEV (reference sequence). CDR3 coding DNA: TGTGCCAGCAGTTTAGACAGGGGTAGCGAGCAGTACTTC. Protein product: CASSLDRGSEQYF.

The CDR3 DNA reads as TGCAGTGCTAGAGATCGCGCAGCGGGGTTAGTCAATGAGCAGTTCTTC. Translated, it gives CSARDRAAGLVNEQFF. The gene calls are TRBV20-1 and TRBJ2-1, with 7 nucleotides matching TRBD2. The CDR3 covers 16 residues. V shed 0 bases and J 6 bases; nucleotides not matched to a gene: 11. The germline gives CDR1 DFQATT, CDR2 SNEGSKA (reference sequence).

J is TRBJ2-5 and V is TRBV13; D assignment may be TRBD1 or TRBD2 (5 bases each). The V end lost 1 base, the J end lost 2 bases, and 17 bases lay between the germline ends. Germline values: CDR1 PRHDT, CDR2 FYEKMQ (reference sequence). This CDR3 has 17 amino acids. CDR3 amino acids: CASSLEGSRGPQETQYF. CDR3 in DNA: TGTGCCAGCAGCTTAGAGGGGTCTCGGGGTCCGCAAGAGACCCAGTACTTC.

V is TRBV9 and J is TRBJ2-6; D uncertain. CDR3 size: 15 residues. Germline CDR1 is SGDLS and CDR2 is YYNGEE. V lost 2 bases, J lost 0 bases, and 6 bases lay in between. CDR3 bases: TGTGCCAGCAGCGTCCCAAACTCTGGGGCCAACGTCCTGACTTTC. Amino acids: CASSVPNSGANVLTF.

This clonotype was counted at least ten times. V is TRBV27 and J is TRBJ1-6, with 8 bases lining up with TRBD1. The V and J ends lost 10 bases and 10 bases, in that order; junction bases with no gene match: 6. This CDR3 is 12 amino acids long. CDR1 and CDR2 (germline): MNHEY, SMNVEV (reference sequence). The CDR3 sequence: CATRTGYSPLHF. The DNA of the CDR3 is TGTGCCACCCGGACAGGGTACTCACCCCTCCACTTT.

The chain joins TRBV15 to TRBJ2-1, with D hard to call. Per the germline V gene, CDR1 is LNHNV and CDR2 is YYDKDF (reference sequence). The V and J ends lost 3 bases and 9 bases respectively, with 12 bases between them. This CDR3 region has 13 residues. The CDR3 reads CATSRAIHSEQFF. Written as DNA, the CDR3 is TGTGCCACCAGCAGGGCCATCCACAGTGAGCAGTTCTTC.

The sample holds a few counts of this clonotype. J is TRBJ1-2 and V is TRBV12-3 or TRBV12-4; tentative D call: TRBD1 (6 bases). The CDR3 totals 14 residues. Trimming took off 1 base at V and 4 bases at J, with 10 bases between the two ends. CDR3 amino acids: CASSLVGQPYGYTF. CDR3 nucleotide sequence: TGTGCCAGCAGTTTAGTAGGACAGCCCTATGGCTACACCTTC.

The chain recombines TRBV28 with TRBJ1-2; 7 bases agree with TRBD1. J lost 4 bases, V lost 6 bases, and 11 bases had no gene match. The CDR3 runs to 15 residues. Germline V lookup: CDR1 MDHEN, CDR2 SYDVKM. The CDR3 coding sequence is TGTGCCAGCAGCCAGGCTACCGGGACAGCCTATGGCTACACCTTC. The encoded protein is CASSQATGTAYGYTF.

This clonotype was observed a few times. The genes are TRBV4-1 and TRBJ2-7; D unclear. The ends were cut back, 0 bases at V and 4 bases at J, with 10 bases in the middle. Germline CDR1 reads MGHRA; CDR2 reads YSYEKL. This CDR3 has 14 amino acids. CDR3 sequence: CASSQEDRGYEQYF. Here the CDR3 DNA reads TGCGCCAGCAGCCAAGAAGACCGTGGGTACGAGCAGTACTTC.

In this sample, this clonotype turned up many times. This chain connects TRBV27 to TRBJ2-1; D could derive from TRBD1 or TRBD2 (6 bases each). The length of the CDR3 is 13 residues. The V end lost 5 bases, the J end lost 10 bases, and 15 bases lay between the germline ends. CDR1 and CDR2 from the germline V gene are MNHEY and SMNVEV (reference sequence). The CDR3 DNA sequence: TGTGCCAGCAGTGGGCTGGGGGGCAAGGAGCAGTTCTTC. Protein sequence: CASSGLGGKEQFF.

The J gene is TRBJ2-7, the V gene TRBV9; the match to TRBD1 covers 11 bases. Germline V gives CDR1 SGDLS, CDR2 YYNGEE. CDR3 length equals 15 residues. The trim removed 0 bases at V and 5 bases at J, leaving 4 bases unmatched. Here the CDR3 DNA reads TGTGCCAGCAGCGTAGGGGGACAGGGGGTCCACGAGCAGTACTTC. Amino acids: CASSVGGQGVHEQYF.

The rearrangement links TRBV7-6 to TRBJ2-7, with D possibly being TRBD2 (5 bases). The germline CDR1 and CDR2 sequences are SGHVS and FNYEAQ. This CDR3 is 14 amino acids long. Trimming took off 1 base at V and 5 bases at J, with 12 bases between the two ends. CDR3 residues: CASSLGGRTHEQYF. The CDR3, as DNA: TGTGCCAGCAGCTTAGGAGGGAGAACCCACGAGCAGTACTTC.

This chain uses TRBV30 with TRBJ2-3; 7 nucleotides line up with TRBD1. Per germline, CDR1 GTSNPN and CDR2 SVGIG (reference sequence). Unmatched junction bases numbered 3, after V lost 0 bases and J lost 0 bases. The CDR3 contains 15 residues. Written as DNA, the CDR3 is TGTGCCTGGAGTGTGGGGACAGTAAGCACAGATACGCAGTATTTT. Translating it yields CAWSVGTVSTDTQYF. The entire variable domain, with the rest obtained from reference TRBV30 and TRBJ2-3, is as follows: SQTIHQWPATLVQPVGSPLSLECTVEGTSNPNLYWYRQAAGRGLQLLFYSVGIGQISSEVPQNLSASRPQDRQFILSSKKLLLSDSGFYLCAWSVGTVSTDTQYFGPGTRLTVL.

This clonotype was recorded a few times. This rearrangement joins TRBV12-3 or TRBV12-4 to TRBJ1-1, with D possibly TRBD1 on 6 matching bases. Trimming shortened V by 3 bases and J by 7 bases, and 15 bases separated the two germline ends. CDR3 length: 14 residues. CDR3 sequence reads: CASSFNREGSEAFF. The CDR3 bases are TGTGCCAGCAGTTTTAACAGGGAGGGGAGTGAAGCTTTCTTT.

This clonotype turned up a few times. The chain employs TRBV4-3 and TRBJ2-7; TRBD1 aligns across 10 bases. This CDR3 is 16 amino acids long. V was clipped by 0 bases and J by 3 bases; unmatched bases: 5. Germline CDR1 LGHNA, CDR2 YSLEER. The CDR3 sequence: CASSQDTRDRGYEQYF. The CDR3 coding sequence is TGCGCCAGCAGCCAAGATACCCGGGACAGGGGCTACGAGCAGTACTTC.